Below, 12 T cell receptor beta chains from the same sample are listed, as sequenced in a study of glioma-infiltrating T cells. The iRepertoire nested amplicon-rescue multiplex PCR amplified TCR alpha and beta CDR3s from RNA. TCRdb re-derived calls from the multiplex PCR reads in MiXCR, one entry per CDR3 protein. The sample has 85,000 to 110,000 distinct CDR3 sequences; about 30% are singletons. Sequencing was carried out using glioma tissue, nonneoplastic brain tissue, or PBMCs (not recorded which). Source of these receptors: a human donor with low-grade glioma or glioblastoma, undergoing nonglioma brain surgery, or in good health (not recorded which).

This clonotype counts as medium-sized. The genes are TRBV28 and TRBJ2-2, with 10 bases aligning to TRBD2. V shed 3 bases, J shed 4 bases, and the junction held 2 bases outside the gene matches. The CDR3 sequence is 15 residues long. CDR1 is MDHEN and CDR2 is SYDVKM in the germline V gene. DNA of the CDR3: TGTGCCAGCAGTTTTCAGCGGGGGGGCACCGGGGAGCTGTTTTTT. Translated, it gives CASSFQRGGTGELFF.

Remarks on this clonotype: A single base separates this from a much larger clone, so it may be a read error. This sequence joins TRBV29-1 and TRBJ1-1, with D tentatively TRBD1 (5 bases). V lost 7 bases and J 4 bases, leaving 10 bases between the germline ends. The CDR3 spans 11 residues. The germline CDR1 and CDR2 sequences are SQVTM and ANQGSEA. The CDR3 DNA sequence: TGCAGCGACCAACAGGTCACTGAAGCTTTCTTT. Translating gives CSDQQVTEAFF.

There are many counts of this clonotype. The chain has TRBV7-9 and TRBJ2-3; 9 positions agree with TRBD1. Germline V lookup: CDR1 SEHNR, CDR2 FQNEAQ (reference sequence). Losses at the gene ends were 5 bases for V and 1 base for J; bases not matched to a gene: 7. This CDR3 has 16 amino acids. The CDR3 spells CASSLGQGIGTDTQYF. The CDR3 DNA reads TGTGCCAGCAGCCTGGGACAGGGAATAGGCACAGATACGCAGTATTTT.

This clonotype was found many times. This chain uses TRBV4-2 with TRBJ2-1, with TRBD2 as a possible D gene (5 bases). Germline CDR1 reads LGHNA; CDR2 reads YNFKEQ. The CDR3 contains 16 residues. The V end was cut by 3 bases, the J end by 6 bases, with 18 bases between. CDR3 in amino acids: CASSHGSGNVVNEQFF. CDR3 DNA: TGTGCCAGCAGCCATGGATCGGGAAATGTGGTCAATGAGCAGTTCTTC.

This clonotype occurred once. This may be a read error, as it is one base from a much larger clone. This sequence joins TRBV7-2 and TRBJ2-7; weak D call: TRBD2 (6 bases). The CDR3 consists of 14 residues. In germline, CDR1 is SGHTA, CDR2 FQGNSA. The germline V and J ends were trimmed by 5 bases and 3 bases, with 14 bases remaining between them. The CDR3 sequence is CASSHWRGGYEQYF. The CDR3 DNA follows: TGTGCCAGCAGCCATTGGAGGGGTGGCTACGAGCAGTACTTC.

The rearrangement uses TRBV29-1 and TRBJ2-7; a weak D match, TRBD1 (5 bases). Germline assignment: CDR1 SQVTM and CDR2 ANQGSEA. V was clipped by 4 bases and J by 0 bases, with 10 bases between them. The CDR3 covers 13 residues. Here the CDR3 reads CSVVTTVSYEQYF. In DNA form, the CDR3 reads TGCAGCGTTGTAACGACAGTCTCCTACGAGCAGTACTTC.

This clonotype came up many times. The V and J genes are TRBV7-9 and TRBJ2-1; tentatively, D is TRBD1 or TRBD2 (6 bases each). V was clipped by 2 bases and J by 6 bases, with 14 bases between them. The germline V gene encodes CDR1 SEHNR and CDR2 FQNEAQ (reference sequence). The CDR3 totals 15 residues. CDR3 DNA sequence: TGTGCCAGCAGCTTACAGGGGTGGAGGGGCAATGAGCAGTTCTTC. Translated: CASSLQGWRGNEQFF.

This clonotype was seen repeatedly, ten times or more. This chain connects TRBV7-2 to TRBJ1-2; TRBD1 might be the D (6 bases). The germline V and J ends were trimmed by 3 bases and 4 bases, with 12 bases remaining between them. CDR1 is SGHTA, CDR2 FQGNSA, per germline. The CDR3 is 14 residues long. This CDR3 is CASSFSGQSYGYTF. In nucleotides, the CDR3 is TGTGCCAGCAGCTTTTCGGGACAAAGCTATGGCTACACCTTC. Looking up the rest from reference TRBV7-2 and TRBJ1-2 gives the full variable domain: GAGVSQSPSNKVTEKGKDVELRCDPISGHTALYWYRQSLGQGLEFLIYFQGNSAPDKSGLPSDRFSAERTGGSVSTLTIQRTQQEDSAVYLCASSFSGQSYGYTFGSGTRLTVV.

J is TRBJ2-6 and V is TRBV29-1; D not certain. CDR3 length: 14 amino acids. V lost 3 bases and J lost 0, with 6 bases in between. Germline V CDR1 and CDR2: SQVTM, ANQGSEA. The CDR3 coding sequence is TGCAGCGTTGATGGTGGCTCTGGGGCCAACGTCCTGACTTTC. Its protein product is CSVDGGSGANVLTF.

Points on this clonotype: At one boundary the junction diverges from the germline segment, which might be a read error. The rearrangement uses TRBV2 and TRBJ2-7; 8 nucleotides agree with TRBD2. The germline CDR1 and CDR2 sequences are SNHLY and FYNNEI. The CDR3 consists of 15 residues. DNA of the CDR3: TGTGCCAGCAGAGTACCGGGACTAGGACCCTACGAGCGGTACTTC. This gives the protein CASRVPGLGPYERYF.

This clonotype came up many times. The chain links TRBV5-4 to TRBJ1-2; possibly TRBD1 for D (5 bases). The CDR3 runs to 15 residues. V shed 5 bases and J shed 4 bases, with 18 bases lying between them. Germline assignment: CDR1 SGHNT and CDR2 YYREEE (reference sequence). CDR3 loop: CASSKPGLDLYGYTF. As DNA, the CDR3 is TGTGCCAGCAGTAAGCCGGGACTGGACCTCTATGGCTACACCTTC.

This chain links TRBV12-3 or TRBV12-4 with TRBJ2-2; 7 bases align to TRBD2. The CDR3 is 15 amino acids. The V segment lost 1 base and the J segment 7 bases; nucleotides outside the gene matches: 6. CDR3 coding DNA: TGTGCCAGCAGTTTAGGTGGGGGGGAGAACGGGGAGCTGTTTTTT. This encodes CASSLGGGENGELFF.